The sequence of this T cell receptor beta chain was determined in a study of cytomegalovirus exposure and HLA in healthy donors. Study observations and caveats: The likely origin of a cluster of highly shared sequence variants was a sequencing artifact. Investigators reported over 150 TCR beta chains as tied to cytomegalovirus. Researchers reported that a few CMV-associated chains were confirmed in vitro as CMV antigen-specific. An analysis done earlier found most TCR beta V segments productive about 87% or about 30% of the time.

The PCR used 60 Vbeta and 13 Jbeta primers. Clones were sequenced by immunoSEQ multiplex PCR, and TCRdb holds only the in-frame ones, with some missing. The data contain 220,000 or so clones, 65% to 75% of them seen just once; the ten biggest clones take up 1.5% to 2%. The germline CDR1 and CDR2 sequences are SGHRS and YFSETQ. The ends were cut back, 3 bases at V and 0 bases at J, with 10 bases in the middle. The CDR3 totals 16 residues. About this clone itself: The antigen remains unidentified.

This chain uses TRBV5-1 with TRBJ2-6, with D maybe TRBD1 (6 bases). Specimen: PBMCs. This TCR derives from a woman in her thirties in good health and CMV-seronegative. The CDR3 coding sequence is TGCGCCAGCAGCTCGGGACATTACTCTGGGGCCAACGTCCTGACTTTC. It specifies CASSSGHYSGANVLTF.